One and the same sample provided the 2 T cell receptor beta chains below, sequenced in a study of CD8+ T cells in alopecia areata. This sample's treatment: oral pan-JAK inhibitor, 5-10 mg twice daily. The sequencing template was cDNA reverse transcribed from extracted RNA. TCRdb keeps only in-frame clones here, not all; method: immunoSEQ multiplex PCR. The table records 190,000 or so clones, around three fifths of them present only once. Here the sequenced sample was CD8+ T cells sorted from blood, taken at week 24, from a patient treated with tofacitinib. Source of these receptors: a human donor with alopecia areata.

V usage is TRBV29-1 and J usage is TRBJ1-2; the D gene is possibly TRBD1 (5 bases). Trimming removed 5 bases from V and 6 bases from J, with 16 bases in between. Per the germline V gene, CDR1 is SQVTM and CDR2 is ANQGSEA. The CDR3 spans 13 residues. The CDR3 spells CSVTGTERDGYTF. CDR3 nucleotides: TGCAGCGTTACCGGGACGGAAAGGGATGGCTACACCTTC.

This clone was counted only a few times. This rearrangement joins TRBV29-1 to TRBJ1-1, with D maybe TRBD1 (6 bases). Germline V CDR1 and CDR2: SQVTM, ANQGSEA. CDR3 size: 11 residues. The V end lost 4 bases, the J end lost 11 bases, and 14 bases lay between the germline ends. CDR3 protein: CSVVPGQHAFF. In DNA form, the CDR3 reads TGCAGCGTTGTACCTGGACAGCATGCTTTCTTT.